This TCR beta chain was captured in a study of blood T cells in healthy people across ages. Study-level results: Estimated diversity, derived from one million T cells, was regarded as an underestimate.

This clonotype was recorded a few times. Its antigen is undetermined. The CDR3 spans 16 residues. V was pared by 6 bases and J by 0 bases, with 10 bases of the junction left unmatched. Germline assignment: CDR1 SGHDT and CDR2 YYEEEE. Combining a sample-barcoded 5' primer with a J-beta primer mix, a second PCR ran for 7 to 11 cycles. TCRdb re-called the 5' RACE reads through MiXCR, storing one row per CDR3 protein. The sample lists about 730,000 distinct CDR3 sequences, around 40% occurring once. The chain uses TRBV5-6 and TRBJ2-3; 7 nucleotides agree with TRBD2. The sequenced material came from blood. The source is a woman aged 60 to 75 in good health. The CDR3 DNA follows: TGTGCCAGCACGCCGGGAGCGCGGGAGAGCACAGATACGCAGTATTTT. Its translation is CASTPGARESTDTQYF.